This TCR beta chain was captured in a study of blood T cell repertoires in COVID-19. Across the whole study: COVID-19 samples collected from the United States, Italy and Spain covered acute and convalescent phases. Sample material is recorded as cDNA or gDNA derived from T cells, B-cell-depleted T cells, or PBMCs.

In the original analysis: Amplification with reference gene primers provided the estimates of nucleated cell counts. The assay was immunoSEQ multiplex PCR, and TCRdb's table has in-frame clones only and misses some. V and J calls and clone size are as listed in that table; D and trimming were resolved from the DNA. Of 250,000 to 350,000 clones in the sample, about 82% were seen once. The TCR comes from a woman aged 50 to 60 with acute or convalescent COVID-19. The sample consisted of peripheral blood.

The CDR3 reads CASSVPGQGSYEQYF. CDR3 DNA sequence: TGTGCCAGCAGTGTTCCGGGACAGGGGAGTTACGAGCAGTACTTC. The chain joins TRBV28 to TRBJ2-7; 10 nucleotides align to TRBD1. Germline loops: CDR1 MDHEN, CDR2 SYDVKM. Trimming at V came to 5 bases and at J to 4 bases, leaving 8 bases not matched to a gene. The CDR3 length is 15 residues.